This T cell receptor (beta chain) was recorded in a study of blood T cell repertoires in COVID-19. This CDR3 has 12 residues. The ends were cut back, 2 bases at V and 11 bases at J, with 12 bases in the middle. CDR1 MNHEY and CDR2 SMNVEV come from the germline V gene (reference sequence). Measured with immunoSEQ multiplex PCR; TCRdb has only the in-frame clones, and not every one. The table shows around 190,000 clones, with roughly 79% occurring only once. The rearrangement uses TRBV27 and TRBJ1-1, with D maybe TRBD1 (6 bases). The clonotype was recovered from a woman aged 40 to 55 with COVID-19, enrolled during active disease. Sample: peripheral blood. The CDR3 region has the DNA TGTGCCAGCAGTTTAGTCTGGGGGCCGGCTTTCTTT. Translated: CASSLVWGPAFF.